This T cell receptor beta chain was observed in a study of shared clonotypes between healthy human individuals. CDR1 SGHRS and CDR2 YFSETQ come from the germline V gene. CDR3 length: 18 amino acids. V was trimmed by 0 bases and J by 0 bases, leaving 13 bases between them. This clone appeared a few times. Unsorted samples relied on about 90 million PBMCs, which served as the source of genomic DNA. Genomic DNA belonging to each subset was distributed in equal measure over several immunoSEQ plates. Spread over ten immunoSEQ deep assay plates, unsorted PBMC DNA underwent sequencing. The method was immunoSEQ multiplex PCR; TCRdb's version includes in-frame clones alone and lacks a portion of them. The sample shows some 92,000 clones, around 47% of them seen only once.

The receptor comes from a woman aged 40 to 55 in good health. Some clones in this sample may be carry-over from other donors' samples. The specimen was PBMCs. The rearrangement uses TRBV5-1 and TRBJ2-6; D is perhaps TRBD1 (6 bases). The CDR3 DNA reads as TGCGCCAGCAGCTTGGAGACAGGAAGGGGCTCTGGGGCCAACGTCCTGACTTTC. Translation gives CASSLETGRGSGANVLTF.